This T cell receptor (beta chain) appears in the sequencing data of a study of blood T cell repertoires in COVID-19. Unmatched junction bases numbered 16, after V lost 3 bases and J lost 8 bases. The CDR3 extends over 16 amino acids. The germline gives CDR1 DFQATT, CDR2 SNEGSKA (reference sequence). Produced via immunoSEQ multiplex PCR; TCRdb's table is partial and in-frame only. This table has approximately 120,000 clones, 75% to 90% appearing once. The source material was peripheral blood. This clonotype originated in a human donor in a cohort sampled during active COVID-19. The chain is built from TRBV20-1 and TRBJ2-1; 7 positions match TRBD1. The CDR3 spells CSASQTGFLLSDEQFF. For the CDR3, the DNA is TGCAGTGCTAGTCAGACAGGGTTTTTGCTCTCCGATGAGCAGTTCTTC.